This TCR beta chain emerged from a study of blood T cell repertoires in COVID-19. For the study at large: The cDNA or gDNA used as material had been derived from T cells, B-cell-depleted T cells, or PBMCs.

The assay was immunoSEQ multiplex PCR, and TCRdb's table has in-frame clones only and misses some. This sample has 25,000 to 30,000 clones, with 80% to 90% found just once. V gave up 5 bases and J gave up 4 bases, with 15 bases separating them. This CDR3 has 14 amino acids. The germline V gene encodes CDR1 SGHNT and CDR2 YENEEA. This sequence originates from a human donor with acute or convalescent COVID-19. The donor label of this sample is uncertain. The chain employs TRBV11-3 and TRBJ2-7, with a possible D match to TRBD2 (6 bases). The sample comprised peripheral blood. CDR3 DNA: TGTGCCAGCAGCCCCGGCGGGAAACCTTACGAGCAGTACTTC. It specifies CASSPGGKPYEQYF.